This T cell receptor beta chain originates from a study of CD8+CD57+ T cells in acquired aplastic anemia. General observations from the study: There were twenty-nine CD8+ CDR3 sequences that occurred in both patients and controls.

In this sample, this clonotype turned up a few times. Its matching antigen is unknown. Genomic DNA templated the TCR beta VDJ and CDR3 profiling. TCRdb used MiXCR to reprocess the reads, holding one entry per CDR3 protein. The data show 200,000 to 250,000 distinct CDR3 sequences, approximately 35% seen once. Trimming took 0 bases from V and 6 from J, leaving 9 bases between them. Germline assignment: CDR1 SGHKS and CDR2 YYEKEE (reference sequence). CDR3 size: 13 residues. The chain uses TRBV5-5 and TRBJ1-1; D ambiguous. The specimen sequenced was sorted CD4+, CD8+, or CD8+CD57+ T cells (not recorded which) from PBMCs. This sequence was found in a human donor in good health, serving as a control. The chain's CDR3 is CASSLVRWAEAFF. CDR3 nucleotide sequence: TGTGCCAGCAGCTTGGTTCGTTGGGCTGAAGCTTTCTTT.